This T cell receptor beta chain was captured by sequencing in a study of cytomegalovirus exposure and HLA in healthy donors (dated by TCRdb to about 2017). With respect to the entire study: In an earlier analysis of approximately 640 of the donors, approximately 260 Gb of sequence data and 90 million to 120 million unique TCR beta sequences from approximately 180 million T cells were reported. An early release covering 550 to 650 HLA-typed donors comprised roughly 300 gigabases of sequencing data and around 80 million unique TCR sequences. Of the 300 to 450 genotyped donors, roughly 76% were placed in the genetic ancestry cluster associated with self-reported Caucasian donors. The study aimed to test whether cataloging public T cell receptors could reveal signatures of past pathogen exposure. The study used immunosequencing to profile the T cell repertoires of 666 subjects and linked those repertoires to cytomegalovirus serostatus. Along with the approximately 700-subject first cohort, a separate validation cohort of around 110 different subjects was used. To predict cytomegalovirus infection status, the study combined high-throughput TCR immunosequencing, statistical association of individual TCRs with disease status, and machine learning. A later analysis re-analyzed previously published TCR beta repertoires from 660 or so donors and added high-resolution HLA genotyping to study TCR occurrence patterns. Rather than using new phenotypic data, the later analysis identified candidate immune exposures from TCR beta sequences and from how often those sequences occurred across donors. An earlier analysis of 500 to 750 of the donors applied high-throughput TCR beta sequencing to assess whether each TCR beta V gene segment acted as functional or pseudogenic. Donor age, sex, ethnicity and CMV serostatus were collected together with the repertoire data. A later genetic analysis used genome-wide SNP genotypes for about three fifths of the roughly 700 donors, treating that subset as a discovery cohort. Every repertoire in the discovery cohort had been generated on one and the same sequencing platform. HLA typing covered class I and class II loci at four-digit resolution. Typing coverage varied by locus: roughly 629-640 donors for A, B, C, DRB1 and DQB1; some 520 for DQA1; nearly 610 for DPA1; around 450 for DPB1. Several DR-DQ haplotypes were treated as single units for association and clustering because of strong linkage in the cohort. Among some 410 genotyped donors of the cohort, an average of around 240,000 unique TCR beta nucleotide sequences was sequenced per donor, of which about 19% were non-productive. The study at large found these results: At a false discovery rate of 0.05, a later analysis linked around 15,000 TCR beta sequences to specific HLA alleles. The authors suggested that the approach could potentially be extended to other disease states and immunological phenotypes. When HLA alleles, especially DR and DQ, strongly co-occurred, attributing TCR associations to individual alleles was difficult. In a later analysis, HLA-associated TCR beta chains showed more clonal expansion and lower generation probabilities than non-associated chains that were equally common. Because HLA typing was missing for some donors at each locus, association tests included only the typed subset. Only TCR beta chains were sequenced in this cohort, and the absence of alpha or paired-chain data limited detectable features. Because counts were too low, some 16 rarely observed V segments, including chromosome 9 orphons, were excluded from the earlier analysis of around 590 of the donors. According to a later analysis, most CMV-associated TCR beta chains appeared to be HLA-restricted, and the HLA associations seemed to be driven largely by CMV exposure. A few of the identified cytomegalovirus-associated TCR beta chains were confirmed in vitro to be specific for cytomegalovirus antigens. The 87-base-pair reads could not distinguish some IMGT-functional V segments, including TRBV6-2 and TRBV6-3, so those segments were excluded. The sequencing pipeline was judged likely to have produced a cluster of highly shared sequence variants as a technical artifact. While some public TCRs were present in many individuals, most TCR sequences turned up only very rarely across donors. In a later analysis, the rate of TCR association differed among HLA loci, with DRB1 alleles having the most associated TCRs and HLA-C alleles having the fewest. The classifier was reported to diagnose cytomegalovirus status with high specificity and sensitivity in both the original cohort and the validation cohort. According to a later genetic analysis, donors in an Asian-associated ancestry cluster had fewer N-insertions in productive TCRs than the approximately 610-donor mean. An association between a missense DCLRE1C variant and V-gene and J-gene trimming of TCR beta chains was found in a later genetic analysis and replicated in an independent cohort. A further reported finding was that TCR beta sequences accurately predicted the HLA-A and HLA-B alleles for most subjects in the first cohort. Correlated functional status among segregating V segments might be attributable to linkage disequilibrium, but an unknown experimental factor could not be ruled out. A total of 150 to 200 TCR beta chains were listed by the study as associated with cytomegalovirus. The only immune exposure information available for the cohort was CMV serostatus. In a later analysis, several top co-occurrence clusters were reported to appear linked to parvovirus B19, influenza, CMV and Epstein-Barr virus. In an earlier analysis of more than 450 of the donors, most TCR beta V segments were observed in productive rearrangements about 87% or about 30% of the time, broadly matching IMGT annotations. Roughly uniform sequencing depth across donors was assumed in presence/absence analyses, although this assumption may not hold.

The cohort consisted of hundreds of healthy bone marrow donors. Cohort members were all nominally healthy when sampled, although unrecorded immune exposures were likely present. The donor was CMV seropositive and was included in the group of 290 or so seropositive cohort members. Every donor gave a peripheral blood sample, and the peripheral blood mononuclear cells from that sample were used for TCR beta sequencing. The Qiagen DNeasy Blood Extraction Kit was used to extract genomic DNA from the blood cell samples. Library construction relied on the immunoSEQ multiplex PCR assay. The multiplex PCR relied on a mix of 60 forward primers for TCR Vbeta segments and 13 reverse primers for TCR Jbeta segments. The CDR3 region of rearranged TCR beta genes was amplified from genomic DNA by a multiplex PCR assay. On the Illumina HiSeq System, the amplified TCR beta libraries were sequenced as 87-base-pair reads. As for the original processing: A later analysis counted approximately 76 million unique TCR beta chains across the 550 to 750 repertoires, and 9.5 million to 11 million of these chains were shared by at least two donors. Raw reads were error-corrected and collapsed into unique sequences by a nearest-neighbor algorithm in which closely related sequences were merged to remove PCR and sequencing errors. To assign V, D and J gene segments, CDR3 sequences were aligned to IMGT reference sequences. Each retained sequence needed at least a six-nucleotide match to both a V gene segment and a J gene segment. A rearrangement was called productive if the CDR3 had no stop codons and remained in frame with V and J, and every other rearrangement was called non-productive. Following IMGT convention, CDR3 was defined as the stretch from the second conserved V-encoded cysteine to the conserved J-encoded phenylalanine. Sequences without an unambiguous match to a single V gene segment were excluded from the earlier analysis of a few hundred of the donors. In an earlier analysis of approximately 590 of the donors, a V segment was called functional when productive rearrangements were above 56.7%, and segregating when the standard deviation between donors exceeded 5%. A statistical classification framework was built to diagnose cytomegalovirus status from the catalog of TCR beta chain sequences. V and J gene assignment, in a later analysis, came from comparing TCR nucleotide sequences with IMGT/GENE-DB human TR gene sequences. The TCRdist pipeline was used in a later analysis to assign CDR3 sequences and most-parsimonious VDJ recombination scenarios. In a later analysis, every TCR beta chain was defined by the combination of its CDR3 amino acid sequence and its V-gene family, and reads without a unique V-gene family were dropped. In a later analysis, 450 to 600 highly shared, low-generation-probability nucleotide sequences were removed to address suspected cross-contamination and a sequencing artifact. In a later analysis, a clonal expansion index for each public chain was calculated from normalized within-repertoire ranks of inferred template counts. In a later analysis, generation probabilities were computed using a VDJ recombination model fitted to out-of-frame rearrangements, and the results were checked against IGoR. A later analysis scored TCR-TCR, TCR-HLA and TCR-CMV co-occurrence with hypergeometric tests, applying a repertoire-size bias correction to TCR pairs. A later analysis estimated false discovery rates by permuting HLA or CMV assignments 20 times. In a later analysis, co-occurring TCRs were grouped using DBSCAN, and TCRdist sequence similarity was added for clustering within HLA-allele-positive subsets. For co-occurrence clustering, repertoires with fewer than 30,000 or more than 120,000 public chains were excluded, along with roughly five repertoires with anomalous nucleotide sharing. This is the immuneACCESS table as TCRdb keeps it, with only in-frame sequences that have V and J called. A part of the clones is gone; compared with another copy, unresolved V genes explain less than half, and the rest is unexplained. Clonal size and the V and J genes are those of that table, whereas D and trimming came from the DNA. The sample includes about 160,000 clones, with about 60% observed a single time. The ten top clones hold 7% to 8.5% of the sample.

Concerning this clone itself: The specificity of this receptor is unknown. No quality values exist for individual bases; no much larger clone is one base distant.

Deletion took 7 bases off V and 3 bases off J, with a span of 10 bases between the germline ends. Per the germline V gene, MDHEN is the CDR1 and SYDVKM is the CDR2. Including the terminal cysteine and phenylalanine, the CDR3 comprises 12 residues. CDR3 DNA is the only sequence kept; it has 36 bases, read in frame from the first base. Specimen: PBMCs. The TCR comes from a woman aged 55-75 years in good health and CMV-seropositive. The chain links TRBV28 with TRBJ2-7; tentative D gene TRBD2, with 5 bases matching. The CDR3 protein: CASTDRGYEQYF. Here is the DNA: TGTGCCAGCACCGATCGGGGCTACGAGCAGTACTTC.